This TCR beta chain was captured by sequencing in a study of T cell clonality in common variable immunodeficiency. Libraries were prepared by immunoSEQ multiplex PCR; TCRdb keeps only in-frame clonotypes and omits some of them. Altogether about 18,000 clones were found in the sample, and no singletons occur. Trimming left V 3 bases short and J 4 bases short, with 9 bases between. This CDR3 region has 14 residues. Germline values: CDR1 ENHRY, CDR2 SYGVKD. This clone showed up many times. Its matching antigen is unknown. Read data end 3 residues before the CDR3 end; the end is taken from the germline J gene. Findings of the study overall: CVID subjects showed higher TCRbeta clonality than healthy controls. Authors noted CVID clonality's cause needs subpopulation repertoire sequencing. Fewer deletions and N-nucleotide insertions were reportedly seen in common variable immunodeficiency TCR beta sequences.

Sequenced: peripheral blood mononuclear cells. The clonotype was recovered from a human donor with common variable immunodeficiency. V and J are TRBV10-3 and TRBJ2-2; possible D gene TRBD2, 7 bases. The CDR3 loop reads CAISEGGGTGELFF. The CDR3 bases that were read are TGTGCCATCAGTGAAGGGGGGGGCACCGGGGAG.